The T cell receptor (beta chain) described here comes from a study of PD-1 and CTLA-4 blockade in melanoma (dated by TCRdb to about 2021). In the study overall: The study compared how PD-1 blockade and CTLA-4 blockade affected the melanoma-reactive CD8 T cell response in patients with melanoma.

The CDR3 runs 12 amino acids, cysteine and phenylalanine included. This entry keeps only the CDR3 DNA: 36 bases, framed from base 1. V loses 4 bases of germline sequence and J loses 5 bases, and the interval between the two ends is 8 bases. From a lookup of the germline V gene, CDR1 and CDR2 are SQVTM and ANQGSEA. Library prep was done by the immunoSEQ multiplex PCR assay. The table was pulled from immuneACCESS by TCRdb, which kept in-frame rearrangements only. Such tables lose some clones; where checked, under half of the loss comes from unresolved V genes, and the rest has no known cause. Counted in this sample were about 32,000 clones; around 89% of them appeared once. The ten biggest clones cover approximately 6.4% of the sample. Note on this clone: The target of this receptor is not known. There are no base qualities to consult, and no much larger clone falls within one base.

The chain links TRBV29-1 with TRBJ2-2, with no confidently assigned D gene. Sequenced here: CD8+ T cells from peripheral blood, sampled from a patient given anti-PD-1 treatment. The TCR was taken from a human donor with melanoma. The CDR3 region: CSVVFVTGELFF. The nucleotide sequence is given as TGCAGCGTTGTTTTCGTGACCGGGGAGCTGTTTTTT.